This is a list of T cell receptor beta chains from one sample in a study of T cell responses to AZD1222 COVID-19 vaccine. TCRdb's table, derived via immunoSEQ multiplex PCR, lists solely in-frame clones and lacks some. This table holds approximately 80,000 clones, roughly 88% found once. Here the sequenced sample was peripheral blood, taken 28 days after the second AZD1222 dose. These TCRs come from an adult who received the AZD1222 COVID-19 vaccine. Both conserved end residues are part of each CDR3. D genes are given only for firm matches. Clone size appears in some rows only: once, few, many, or a class for an expanded clone.

>TRBV18|TRBJ1-3|-|-
CASSRQSASSGNTIYF
TGTGCCAGCTCACGACAGTCAGCGAGCTCTGGAAACACCATATATTTT
>TRBV27|TRBJ2-5|TRBD2|-
CASSTYREGETQYF
TGTGCCAGCAGTACATACCGGGAGGGAGAGACCCAGTACTTC
>TRBV5-1|TRBJ2-5|TRBD1|-
CASSLGTGGVETQYF
TGCGCCAGCAGCTTGGGGACAGGGGGCGTAGAGACCCAGTACTTC
>TRBV7-3|TRBJ2-1|-|-
CASSRGEADRQFF
TGTGCCAGCAGCCGCGGTGAAGCCGACCGGCAGTTCTTC
>TRBV4-1|TRBJ1-5|TRBD1|-
CASSPGQGDGQPQHF
TGCGCCAGCAGCCCGGGACAGGGCGATGGTCAGCCCCAGCATTTT
>TRBV7-2|TRBJ2-7|-|few
CATQADGGGYEQYF
TGTGCCACCCAGGCGGATGGGGGTGGGTACGAGCAGTACTTC
>TRBV2|TRBJ2-1|-|few
CASGRLHNEQFF
TGTGCCAGCGGGAGACTACACAATGAGCAGTTCTTC
>TRBV28|TRBJ1-2|-|-
CASSLPRRGGYGYTF
TGTGCCAGCAGTTTACCTCGGCGGGGTGGCTATGGCTACACCTTC
>TRBV7-3|TRBJ2-1|-|-
CASSQGGHEQFF
TGTGCCAGCAGCCAAGGGGGGCATGAGCAGTTCTTC
>TRBV5-1|TRBJ2-7|TRBD2|-
CASSYGTSGEYSYEQYF
TGCGCCAGCAGCTACGGGACTAGCGGAGAATACTCCTACGAGCAGTACTTC
>TRBV13|TRBJ2-7|TRBD1|-
CASSLTGTGADEQYF
TGTGCCAGCAGCTTAACCGGGACAGGGGCAGACGAGCAGTACTTC